The 29 T cell receptor beta chains below all came from one sample that was sequenced in a study of T cell repertoires in cytomegalovirus infection. TCRdb reprocessed the reads via MiXCR and lists one record per CDR3 protein. The table has about 310,000 distinct CDR3 sequences, approximately 25% seen once; the top ten hold about an eighth. The antigens these receptors bind are not known. The specimen was cultured PBMCs, collected from culture after CMV antigen stimulation. Every receptor here comes from a human donor in good health (CMV status not recorded). Some clones in this sample may be carry-over from other donors' samples.

This clonotype was seen repeatedly, ten times or more. The chain employs TRBV7-2 and TRBJ2-5; 10 bases agree with TRBD1. The CDR3 consists of 15 residues. The V segment lost 4 bases and the J segment 4 bases; nucleotides outside the gene matches: 6. CDR1 is SGHTA and CDR2 is FQGNSA in the germline V gene. The CDR3 DNA sequence: TGTGCCAGCAGCTCGAGACAGGGGGCCCGAGAGACCCAGTACTTC. Its translation is CASSSRQGARETQYF.

This clonotype occurred a few times. The chain joins TRBV7-2 to TRBJ2-7; D is undetermined. In germline, CDR1 is SGHTA, CDR2 FQGNSA. This CDR3 has 13 amino acids. Trimming removed 2 bases at V and 0 bases at J, with 5 bases between. CDR3 DNA sequence: TGTGCCAGCAGCTTACAGAGCTCCTACGAGCAGTACTTC. Its translation: CASSLQSSYEQYF.

CDR3: CSARIAGSTDTQYF. CDR3 bases: TGCAGTGCTAGAATAGCGGGGAGCACAGATACGCAGTATTTT. The chain has TRBV20-1 and TRBJ2-3; the match to TRBD2 covers 8 bases. This CDR3 has 14 amino acids. The V segment lost 2 bases and the J segment 0 bases; nucleotides outside the gene matches: 1. From germline, CDR1 is DFQATT and CDR2 SNEGSKA (reference sequence).

For the CDR3, the DNA is TGCGCCAGCAGCGGAACTAGCGGGAGTTTTATTGAGCAGTTCTTC. The encoded protein is CASSGTSGSFIEQFF. This rearrangement joins TRBV5-1 to TRBJ2-1, with 11 bases lining up with TRBD2. This CDR3 has 15 amino acids. With V trimmed by 4 bases and J by 9 bases, 9 bases remained unmatched. Germline V gene data show CDR1 as SGHRS and CDR2 as YFSETQ.

The CDR3 DNA follows: TGTGCCAGCAGCAAAGGACAGGGGGCTGGTCAGCCCCAGCATTTT. It encodes CASSKGQGAGQPQHF. The J gene is TRBJ1-5, the V gene TRBV11-2; 11 bases map to TRBD1. The CDR3 has 15 residues. Germline values: CDR1 SGHAT, CDR2 FQNNGV. V shed 5 bases and J 6 bases; nucleotides not matched to a gene: 6.

The CDR3 DNA is TGTGCCAGCAGTTACGCCCCGGAGAAAACCGGGCTCAATCAGCCCCAGCATTTT. Its translation is CASSYAPEKTGLNQPQHF. The chain joins TRBV6-2 or TRBV6-3 to TRBJ1-5; unclear D gene. With 2 bases removed from V and 3 bases from J, the gap between germline ends came to 20 bases. Germline V gene lookup returns CDR1 MNHEY and CDR2 SVGEGT. This CDR3 is 18 amino acids long.

This clonotype was counted ten times or more. J is TRBJ2-7 and V is TRBV6-2 or TRBV6-3; TRBD2 agrees at 15 bases. Germline CDR1 MNHEY, CDR2 SVGEGT. This CDR3 region has 17 residues. The V and J ends lost 6 bases and 3 bases, in that order; junction bases with no gene match: 9. The CDR3 region has the DNA TGTGCCAGCAGCCGGGGACTAGCGGGAGGTCGCCGCTACGAGCAGTACGTC. It is translated as CASSRGLAGGRRYEQYV.

This clonotype was counted at least ten times. The chain carries TRBV5-5 and TRBJ2-5; 7 bases align to TRBD1. The CDR3 is 15 amino acids. Germline V gene sequence: CDR1 SGHKS, CDR2 YYEKEE (reference sequence). J lost 3 bases, V lost 3 bases, and 8 bases had no gene match. The CDR3 protein is CASSSMTGTEETQYF. The CDR3 DNA sequence: TGTGCCAGCAGCTCTATGACCGGGACAGAAGAGACCCAGTACTTC.

The V call is TRBV29-1, the J call TRBJ1-1, with D possibly being TRBD1 (5 bases). Trimming pared 4 bases from V and 0 bases from J, leaving 9 bases between. The CDR3 spans 13 residues. The germline CDR1 and CDR2 sequences are SQVTM and ANQGSEA. The CDR3: CSVVHRLNTEAFF. In DNA form, the CDR3 reads TGCAGCGTTGTTCACAGGCTGAACACTGAAGCTTTCTTT. Drawing the rest from reference TRBV29-1 and TRBJ1-1, the complete variable domain is SAVISQKPSRDICQRGTSLTIQCQVDSQVTMMFWYRQQPGQSLTLIATANQGSEATYESGFVIDKFPISRPNLTFSTLTVSNMSPEDSSIYLCSVVHRLNTEAFFGQGTRLTVV.

Worth noting for this clonotype: A much larger clone sits a single nucleotide away, making a read error possible. The V gene is TRBV7-2, the J gene TRBJ2-1; 8 bases line up with TRBD1. CDR3 size: 14 residues. CDR1 and CDR2 from the germline V gene are SGHTA and FQGNSA. DNA for the CDR3: TGTGACAGCAGCTTAGGCAACAGGGGGGACGAGCAGTTCTTC. Protein product: CDSSLGNRGDEQFF.

At least ten counts were recorded for this clonotype. The CDR3 region has the DNA TGTGCCAGCAGCCAATTATGGAACGGGAGCAATACGCAGTATTTT. It encodes CASSQLWNGSNTQYF. The rearrangement uses TRBV7-2 and TRBJ2-3, with TRBD2 as a possible D gene (6 bases). CDR3 length equals 15 residues. V lost 5 bases to trimming and J lost 7 bases, with 19 bases between them. Germline V gives CDR1 SGHTA, CDR2 FQGNSA.

In this sample, this clonotype turned up a few times. The DNA of the CDR3 is TGTGCCAGCAGTTGGGGAACGGGGGGCAAAGAGACCCAGTACTTC. Translated: CASSWGTGGKETQYF. The chain carries TRBV27 and TRBJ2-5, with D maybe TRBD2 (7 bases). Germline CDR1 is MNHEY and CDR2 is SMNVEV (reference sequence). Trimming removed 4 bases from V and 3 bases from J, with 15 bases in between. The CDR3 contains 15 residues.

This clonotype was detected a few times. This chain joins TRBV5-4 and TRBJ2-3; D unclear. The CDR3 totals 13 residues. Germline V gene sequence: CDR1 SGHNT, CDR2 YYREEE (reference sequence). The V end was cut by 3 bases, the J end by 5 bases, with 10 bases between. DNA of the CDR3: TGTGCCAGCAGCTCCCGAGCTGGAGATACGCAGTATTTT. Its protein is CASSSRAGDTQYF.

The rearrangement uses TRBV7-6 and TRBJ1-2; D is uncertain. Germline lookup yields CDR1 SGHVS and CDR2 FNYEAQ. This CDR3 is built from 14 residues. Trimming stripped 5 bases from V and 7 bases from J, with 17 bases between. CDR3 amino acids: CASSPYSEEGGYTF. CDR3 coding DNA: TGTGCCAGCAGCCCGTACTCGGAAGAGGGTGGCTACACCTTC.

This chain uses TRBV7-6 with TRBJ2-1, with D possibly matching TRBD2 (6 bases). Germline lookup yields CDR1 SGHVS and CDR2 FNYEAQ. Trimming removed 5 bases from V and 4 bases from J, with 9 bases in between. This CDR3 comprises 13 residues. The CDR3 DNA reads TGTGCCAGCAGCCGGACTACTTACAATGAGCAGTTCTTC. Translated: CASSRTTYNEQFF.

This clonotype has only a few counts. The genes are TRBV7-9 and TRBJ1-2, with D hard to call. The CDR3 sequence is 17 residues long. Per the germline V gene, CDR1 is SEHNR and CDR2 is FQNEAQ (reference sequence). Trimming took 2 bases from V and 0 from J, leaving 16 bases between them. The CDR3 spells CASSLSVPGSSNYGYTF. CDR3 coding DNA: TGTGCCAGCAGCTTAAGCGTCCCCGGGTCCTCTAACTATGGCTACACCTTC.

In its sample, this clonotype was seen a few times. The chain employs TRBV11-2 and TRBJ1-3; no clear D. Trimming pared 5 bases from V and 5 bases from J, leaving 19 bases between. The CDR3 length is 16 residues. In germline, CDR1 is SGHAT, CDR2 FQNNGV. The CDR3 coding sequence is TGTGCCAGCAGCCCGAAAGGCTGGGCAGAAAGAAACACCATATATTTT. It yields the protein CASSPKGWAERNTIYF.

This clonotype came up many times. CDR3 DNA: TGTGCCAGCAGCTTTCGCCTGCCGGGTGAAAACTCCTACGAGCAGTACTTC. Translating it yields CASSFRLPGENSYEQYF. J is TRBJ2-7 and V is TRBV7-2, with unresolved D. The CDR3 contains 17 residues. Germline V gene sequence: CDR1 SGHTA, CDR2 FQGNSA. V was pared by 3 bases and J by 0 bases, with 18 bases between.

The V and J genes are TRBV15 and TRBJ2-7, with a possible D match to TRBD2 (6 bases). Trimming removed 0 bases from V and 1 base from J, with 10 bases in between. The CDR3 totals 15 residues. Germline V CDR1 and CDR2: LNHNV, YYDKDF (reference sequence). CDR3 region: CATSREGLASYEQYF. In DNA form, the CDR3 reads TGTGCCACCAGCAGAGAAGGGCTAGCGTCCTACGAGCAGTACTTC.

This rearrangement joins TRBV7-6 to TRBJ2-7, with TRBD1 identical over 7 bases. This CDR3 comprises 17 residues. After removal of 4 bases from V and 1 base from J, the junction contained 13 bases not matched to a gene. Germline V gene data show CDR1 as SGHVS and CDR2 as FNYEAQ. The CDR3, as DNA: TGTGCCAGCAGCTCTAGCACCGACAGGGAAGGATCCTACGAGCAGTACTTC. As protein: CASSSSTDREGSYEQYF.

This clonotype was picked up many times. The rearrangement links TRBV7-2 to TRBJ2-1; 7 bases agree with TRBD2. The junction had 4 bases not matched to a gene; V was cut back by 2 bases and J by 0 bases. The CDR3 consists of 16 residues. Germline V gene data show CDR1 as SGHTA and CDR2 as FQGNSA. The CDR3 DNA is TGTGCCAGCAGCTTATCCAGCGGGAACTCCTACAATGAGCAGTTCTTC. This translates into CASSLSSGNSYNEQFF.

J is TRBJ2-2 and V is TRBV2; no definite D call. CDR3 length equals 12 residues. Trimming took 3 bases from V and 5 from J, leaving 4 bases between them. Germline V gene lookup returns CDR1 SNHLY and CDR2 FYNNEI. The CDR3 DNA reads TGTGCCAGCAGTGAGTTAACCGGGGAGCTGTTTTTT. Residues: CASSELTGELFF. Drawing the rest from reference TRBV2 and TRBJ2-2, the complete variable domain is EPEVTQTPSHQVTQMGQEVILRCVPISNHLYFYWYRQILGQKVEFLVSFYNNEISEKSEIFDDQFSVERPDGSNFTLKIRSTKLEDSAMYFCASSELTGELFFGEGSRLTVL.

The chain is built from TRBV4-3 and TRBJ2-5, with 11 bases lining up with TRBD2. The germline V gene encodes CDR1 LGHNA and CDR2 YSLEER. The CDR3 runs to 17 residues. The junction had 7 bases not matched to a gene; V was cut back by 1 base and J by 3 bases. DNA of the CDR3: TGCGCCAGCAGCCAAGGTCCTAGCGGGGGGATGAAAGAGACCCAGTACTTC. This translates into CASSQGPSGGMKETQYF.

The rearrangement joins TRBV28 to TRBJ2-5, with TRBD2 matching over 12 bases. V shed 8 bases and J 5 bases; nucleotides not matched to a gene: 15. This CDR3 has 17 residues. Germline CDR1 reads MDHEN; CDR2 reads SYDVKM. The CDR3 nucleotides read TGTGCCAGCTTTAGACGGCTAGCGGGAGGGCCGGGGGAGACCCAGTACTTC. Its translation is CASFRRLAGGPGETQYF.

There are a few counts of this clonotype. This chain connects TRBV27 to TRBJ2-7; D is perhaps TRBD1 or TRBD2 (5 bases each). The germline V gene has CDR1 MNHEY and CDR2 SMNVEV (reference sequence). The CDR3 spans 12 residues. Trimming removed 5 bases from V and 3 bases from J, with 8 bases in between. CDR3 sequence reads: CASSTRGYEQYF. The CDR3, as DNA: TGTGCCAGCAGTACGAGGGGCTACGAGCAGTACTTC.

J is TRBJ1-1 and V is TRBV12-3 or TRBV12-4; D might be TRBD1 (5 bases). This CDR3 comprises 12 residues. The V gene lost 6 bases and the J gene lost 10 bases, with 15 bases spanning the gap. CDR3 nucleotide sequence: TGTGCCAGCAGCCGGAGAGGGGCGGTAGCTTTCTTT. Amino acid sequence: CASSRRGAVAFF.

The chain uses TRBV7-3 and TRBJ2-7; TRBD1 matches at 8 bases. The CDR3 is 15 amino acids. Trimming at V came to 0 bases and at J to 3 bases, leaving 4 bases not matched to a gene. Germline-derived CDR1 and CDR2 are SGHTA and FQGTGA. The CDR3 here is CASSLTGDRLYEQYF. CDR3 DNA: TGTGCCAGCAGCTTAACAGGGGACAGGCTCTACGAGCAGTACTTC.

The sample holds many counts of this clonotype. This CDR3 reads CASSFDPNYGYTF. CDR3 sequence (DNA): TGTGCCAGCAGCTTTGATCCAAACTATGGCTACACCTTC. The rearrangement uses TRBV7-8 and TRBJ1-2; no firm D call. Trimming took off 3 bases at V and 2 bases at J, with 7 bases between the two ends. The CDR3 covers 13 residues. CDR1 and CDR2 (germline): SGHVS, FQNEAQ.

This clonotype has only a few counts. The rearrangement uses TRBV15 and TRBJ2-7; D is uncertain. The CDR3 totals 14 residues. Trimming shortened V by 3 bases and J by 0 bases, and 9 bases separated the two germline ends. CDR1 and CDR2 (germline): LNHNV, YYDKDF (reference sequence). DNA of the CDR3: TGTGCCACCAGCAGCGGGTCCTTCTCCTACGAGCAGTACTTC. Its protein is CATSSGSFSYEQYF.